The 9 T cell receptor beta chains reported below all come from one sample, sequenced in a study of shared clonotypes between healthy human individuals (dated by TCRdb to 2018 to 2020). Library preparation used the immunoSEQ multiplex PCR assay. In its TCRdb copy, this immuneACCESS table keeps in-frame sequences only and misses some clones. Where compared with another copy, unresolved V genes explain less than half of these, and the others have no known cause. Across this sample there are some 1 million clones, with roughly 80% seen only once. The top ten clones comprise 1.4% to 1.5% of the sample. Sequenced: memory CD4+ T cells sorted from blood. What the cell subset or site label conveys for this sample: CD45RA-negative fraction. The receptors were gathered from a man aged 18 to 29 in good health.

The rearrangement links TRBV11-2 to TRBJ2-3; TRBD1 agrees at 7 bases. CDR1 and CDR2 (germline): SGHAT, FQNNGV. J gave up 0 bases and V 1 base, and 4 bases lay outside the gene matches. The CDR3 has 16 amino acids. CDR3 nucleotide sequence: TGTGCCAGCAGCTTAGTGGCAGGGGGTAGCACAGATACGCAGTATTTT. Its translation: CASSLVAGGSTDTQYF.

The CDR3 spells CAISGQDGANYGYTF. CDR3 nucleotides: TGTGCCATCAGTGGTCAGGATGGGGCAAACTATGGCTACACCTTC. V and J are TRBV10-3 and TRBJ1-2, with D possibly TRBD1 on 5 matching bases. The V gene lost 4 bases and the J gene lost 2 bases, with 14 bases spanning the gap. The CDR3 runs to 15 residues. Germline values: CDR1 ENHRY, CDR2 SYGVKD.

This clone has ten or more counts. Other DNA sequences of this sample code for an identical CDR3. V gene TRBV2 combines with J gene TRBJ2-1, with 7 bases matching TRBD1. The CDR3 runs to 13 residues. In germline, CDR1 is SNHLY, CDR2 FYNNEI. V trimming: 6 bases; J trimming: 3 bases; junction bases outside the gene matches: 2. CDR3 DNA: TGTGCCAGCAGCCGGGACAGCTACAATGAGCAGTTCTTC. It is translated as CASSRDSYNEQFF.

The chain carries TRBV4-1 and TRBJ2-5; a possible D gene is TRBD2 (6 bases). TRBJ2-7 matches the DNA end more closely, so the J call is doubtful. CDR1 is MGHRA, CDR2 YSYEKL, per germline. This CDR3 comprises 15 residues. CDR3 in amino acids: CASSLAGRSNYEQYF. For the CDR3, the DNA is TGCGCCAGCAGCCTGGCGGGGCGAAGTAACTACGAGCAGTACTTC.

The chain joins TRBV5-5 to TRBJ1-1, with D maybe TRBD1 (5 bases). This CDR3 comprises 14 residues. Per the germline V gene, CDR1 is SGHKS and CDR2 is YYEKEE (reference sequence). Trimming took off 0 bases at V and 5 bases at J, with 11 bases between the two ends. The CDR3 DNA follows: TGTGCCAGCAGCTTGGTCAGGGCCGGGACTGAAGCTTTCTTT. Residues: CASSLVRAGTEAFF.

The chain has TRBV11-2 and TRBJ1-6; no clear D. Germline assignment: CDR1 SGHAT and CDR2 FQNNGV. The CDR3 contains 14 residues. Between the trimmed V and J ends, which lost 3 bases and 6 bases, there was a span of 9 bases. CDR3 DNA: TGTGCCAGCAGCTTGGGTCAGACTAATTCACCCCTCCACTTT. This translates into CASSLGQTNSPLHF. The whole variable domain, filled in from reference TRBV11-2 and TRBJ1-6, reads EAGVAQSPRYKIIEKRQSVAFWCNPISGHATLYWYQQILGQGPKLLIQFQNNGVVDDSQLPKDRFSAERLKGVDSTLKIQPAKLEDSAVYLCASSLGQTNSPLHFGNGTRLTVT.

The chain joins TRBV5-1 to TRBJ2-3, with TRBD2 matching over 8 bases. Germline CDR1 is SGHRS and CDR2 is YFSETQ. V lost 7 bases to trimming and J lost 0 bases; unmatched junction nucleotides: 10. The CDR3 extends over 16 amino acids. The CDR3 protein is CASRVGTSGSTDTQYF. The CDR3 bases are TGCGCCAGCCGAGTGGGTACTAGCGGTAGCACAGATACGCAGTATTTT. The whole variable domain, filled in from reference TRBV5-1 and TRBJ2-3, reads KAGVTQTPRYLIKTRGQQVTLSCSPISGHRSVSWYQQTPGQGLQFLFEYFSETQRNKGNFPGRFSGRQFSNSRSEMNVSTLELGDSALYLCASRVGTSGSTDTQYFGPGTRLTVL.

The chain employs TRBV28 and TRBJ1-6, with D unclear. Germline CDR1 reads MDHEN; CDR2 reads SYDVKM. Trimming removed 3 bases from V and 6 bases from J, with 9 bases in between. The CDR3 is made up of 14 amino acids. The CDR3 here is CASSLVEPNSPLHF. The CDR3, as DNA: TGTGCCAGCAGTTTGGTGGAACCTAATTCACCCCTCCACTTT.

The genes are TRBV10-2 and TRBJ1-1; D remains unclear. Between the trimmed V and J ends, which lost 3 bases and 1 base, there was a span of 9 bases. Per the germline V gene, CDR1 is WSHSY and CDR2 is SAAADI. There are 14 residues in the CDR3. The CDR3 loop is CASSEMGSNTEAFF. CDR3 sequence (DNA): TGCGCCAGCAGTGAAATGGGGTCGAACACTGAAGCTTTCTTT.